The present entry profiles one T cell receptor beta chain with its context. Its cognate antigen is unknown. The sample is drawn from a study of beta chain features in type 1 diabetes. Points from the study as a whole: When cDNA is sequenced, cells with high TCR expression could be over-represented.

V was shortened by 5 bases and J by 3 bases, with 17 bases between the two germline ends. The CDR3 extends over 15 amino acids. Germline CDR1 reads MDHEN; CDR2 reads SYDVKM. Of the isolated RNA, all was reverse transcribed, and so the sequenced material was expressed TCRB transcripts. Profiling relied on immunoSEQ multiplex PCR, and the TCRdb table lists in-frame clones only, not all of them. The profile shows roughly 150,000 clones, approximately 12% of them singletons. Material for sequencing was central memory CD4+ T cells from blood. This chain connects TRBV28 to TRBJ2-7; D is possibly TRBD1 (5 bases). The TCR originated in a young man in good health. Written as DNA, the CDR3 is TGTGCCAGCAGTCCAGGGAAACTAAAGAGCTACGAGCAGTACTTC. This sequence encodes CASSPGKLKSYEQYF.